This T cell receptor beta chain was recovered during a study of beta chain features in type 1 diabetes. Study-wide findings and caveats: Researchers report that Type 1 diabetes patients had moderately but significantly shorter TCRB CDR3s across all four CD4+ subsets.

Expressed TCRB transcripts were sequenced, since all the RNA that had been isolated was reverse transcribed. The data were produced by immunoSEQ multiplex PCR, yet TCRdb's version contains in-frame clones alone and is incomplete. This table has 130,000 to 150,000 clones, about 7.1% appearing once. About this clone itself: Its antigen is as yet unknown.

This clonotype originated in a woman aged 25-40 years in good health. Sequencing was carried out using central memory CD4+ T cells from blood.

The CDR3 is CASSKTSGSSDTQYF. CDR3 coding DNA: TGTGCCAGCAGCAAAACTAGCGGGAGTTCAGATACGCAGTATTTT. This chain uses TRBV7-2 with TRBJ2-3; 11 nucleotides agree with TRBD2. The germline V gene encodes CDR1 SGHTA and CDR2 FQGNSA. The J segment lost 4 bases and the V segment lost 5 bases, leaving 5 bases of the junction unmatched. The CDR3 is made up of 15 amino acids.